This T cell receptor (beta chain) was profiled in a study of cytomegalovirus exposure and HLA in healthy donors. The PCR had 60 Vbeta and 13 Jbeta primers. Authors' analysis steps: Some 80 million unique TCR beta chains, some 9.9 million shared, were counted in a later analysis. TCRdb's copy holds only in-frame clones and misses some; the assay was immunoSEQ multiplex PCR. That table gives V, J and clone size, and the DNA gave D and trimming. This table holds under 200,000 clones, 80% to 90% found once. This CDR3 spans 13 amino acids. V gave up 1 base and J gave up 8 bases, with 9 bases separating them. In germline, CDR1 is SGHDT, CDR2 YYEEEE. As for this clone: The antigen is undetermined.

Study results and limitations: Association of 15,000 to 20,000 TCR beta sequences with HLA alleles was found at 0.05 false discovery rate in a later analysis.

The V and J genes are TRBV5-6 and TRBJ1-4; no clear D. The TCR was taken from a woman aged 18-29 years in good health and CMV-seronegative. Sequencing was carried out using PBMCs. The DNA of the CDR3 is TGTGCCAGCAGCTTGACTCCGGAGGAAAAACTGTTTTTT. As protein: CASSLTPEEKLFF.